This T cell receptor (beta chain) was observed in a study of cytomegalovirus exposure and HLA in healthy donors. Findings and limits, study-wide: Association of about 17,000 TCR beta sequences with HLA alleles was found at 0.05 false discovery rate in a later analysis.

Remarks on this clone: Its antigen is unidentified.

J gave up 6 bases and V 3 bases, and 7 bases lay outside the gene matches. Germline V gene lookup returns CDR1 LNHDA and CDR2 SQIVND (reference sequence). The CDR3 extends over 14 amino acids. The PCR contained 60 Vbeta and 13 Jbeta primers. Method: immunoSEQ multiplex PCR; TCRdb's copy keeps in-frame clones and lacks some. The sample includes around 210,000 clones, about 85% of them seen just once. The sequenced sample was PBMCs. The chain recombines TRBV19 with TRBJ1-1; 7 bases align to TRBD1. The source is a girl aged 2 to 9 in good health and CMV-seronegative. In nucleotides, the CDR3 is TGTGCCAGTAGTATTGTGTGGGACAGATCTGAAGCTTTCTTT. Its translation is CASSIVWDRSEAFF.